This T cell receptor (beta chain) was retrieved from a study of cytomegalovirus exposure and HLA in healthy donors. Study-level information: The 90 to 150 validation repertoires matched the approximately 670 first-cohort repertoires in platform, a later analysis reported.

V was clipped by 2 bases and J by 8 bases, with 10 bases between them. Germline V gene lookup returns CDR1 SGHKS and CDR2 YYEKEE (reference sequence). This CDR3 region has 12 residues. TCRdb's table, derived via immunoSEQ multiplex PCR, lists solely in-frame clones and lacks some. The table has roughly 330,000 clones, approximately 90% seen once. The chain has TRBV5-5 and TRBJ1-2, with a possible D match to TRBD1 (5 bases). The sequenced sample was PBMCs. This TCR was recovered from a woman between 25 and 40 years old in good health and CMV-seropositive. The CDR3 is CASSLQERGYTF. The DNA of the CDR3 is TGTGCCAGCAGCTTACAGGAGCGAGGCTACACCTTC.